The T cell receptor (beta chain) described here comes from a study of blood T cell repertoires in COVID-19. The overall study: Researchers got acute and convalescent COVID-19 samples from the United States, Italy and Spain.

The protocol was immunoSEQ multiplex PCR, while the TCRdb copy is restricted to in-frame clones and leaves out a portion. The data hold more than 200,000 clones, with 80% to 90% observed a single time. The CDR3 has 14 amino acids. The germline V gene has CDR1 SGHRS and CDR2 YFSETQ. V was pared by 2 bases and J by 5 bases, with 13 bases between. The sequence was obtained from a man aged 35 to 55 who had recovered from COVID-19. Sequencing input: PBMCs or T cells enriched from blood (not recorded which). J is TRBJ2-5 and V is TRBV5-1; a possible D gene is TRBD1 (5 bases). The chain's CDR3 is CASSFGMGQETQYF. The CDR3 DNA sequence: TGCGCCAGCAGCTTTGGGATGGGGCAGGAGACCCAGTACTTC.